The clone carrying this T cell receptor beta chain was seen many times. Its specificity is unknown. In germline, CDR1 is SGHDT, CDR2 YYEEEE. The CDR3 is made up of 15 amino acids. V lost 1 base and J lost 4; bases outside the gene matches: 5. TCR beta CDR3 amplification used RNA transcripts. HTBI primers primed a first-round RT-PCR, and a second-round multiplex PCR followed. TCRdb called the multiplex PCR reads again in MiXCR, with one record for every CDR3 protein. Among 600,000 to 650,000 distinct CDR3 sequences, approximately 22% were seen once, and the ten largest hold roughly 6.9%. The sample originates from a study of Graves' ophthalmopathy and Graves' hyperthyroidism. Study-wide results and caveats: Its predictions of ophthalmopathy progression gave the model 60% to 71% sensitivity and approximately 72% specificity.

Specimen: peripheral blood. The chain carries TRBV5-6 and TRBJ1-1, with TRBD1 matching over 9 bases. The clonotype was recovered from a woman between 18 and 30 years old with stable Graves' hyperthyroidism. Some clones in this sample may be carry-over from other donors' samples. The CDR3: CASSLMGQGTTEAFF. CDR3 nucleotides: TGTGCCAGCAGCTTGATGGGACAGGGCACCACTGAAGCTTTCTTT.